The present T cell receptor beta chain was sequenced within a study of CD8 T cells in Susac syndrome. The CDR3 length is 17 residues. J lost 4 bases, V lost 4 bases, and 13 bases had no gene match. The V gene's germline CDR1 is ENHRY and CDR2 SYGVKD. Random hexamers primed reverse transcription of about 0.5 to 1 ug RNA. Multiplex immunoSEQ PCR targeted 54 Vbeta and 13 Jbeta TCR beta segments. TCRdb reprocessed the immunoSEQ multiplex PCR reads via MiXCR and lists one record per CDR3 protein. The sample lists some 120,000 distinct CDR3 sequences; roughly 92% were seen once. The study sequenced TCR beta in blood CD8+ and CD4+ T cells. Negative isolation was used for CD8+ and CD4+ T cells, and FACS enrichment was applied to TEMRA cells.

This TCR derives from a human donor in good health. The chain joins TRBV10-3 to TRBJ1-1; 9 positions agree with TRBD1. The sequenced material came from CD4+ T cells from PBMCs. The CDR3 DNA is TGTGCCATCAGTGCGGGGGTAACCGGACAGGGGCCCACTGAAGCTTTCTTT. The encoded protein is CAISAGVTGQGPTEAFF.